The 8 T cell receptor beta chains listed next were all sequenced from one sample in a study of Ad26.COV2.S vaccination and SARS-CoV-2 variants. As to treatment: 15 to 20 received Ad26.COV2.S at low or high dose, single or two shots; roughly 5 received placebo; per-sample allocation not given. Specimens were obtained on day 63 following the first vaccine or placebo injection. Clones were read by immunoSEQ multiplex PCR, and TCRdb kept only the in-frame ones, dropping some. The sample lists 350,000 to 500,000 clones, 75% to 95% occurring once. The source material was peripheral blood, sampled in a trial of Ad26.COV2.S vaccine versus placebo. The receptors originated from a person between 18 and 65 years old who received the Ad26.COV2.S COVID-19 vaccine or a placebo.

In this sample, this clone turned up once. The chain joins TRBV4-3 to TRBJ2-3; 11 nucleotides agree with TRBD2. V was clipped by 2 bases and J by 3 bases; unmatched bases: 7. CDR3 length: 17 residues. Germline CDR1 and CDR2: LGHNA and YSLEER. CDR3 in DNA: TGCGCCAGCAGCCAAAATAGCGGGAGGGCCCTTACAGATACGCAGTATTTT. Its protein is CASSQNSGRALTDTQYF.

This sequence joins TRBV18 and TRBJ2-7; TRBD2 agrees at 9 bases. Germline CDR1 and CDR2: KGHSH and LQKENI. The CDR3 has 14 amino acids. V lost 2 bases and J lost 5; bases outside the gene matches: 4. The CDR3 DNA is TGTGCCAGCTCACCAGTTAGGACTAGCGACGAGCAGTACTTC. Translation gives CASSPVRTSDEQYF. Drawing the rest from reference TRBV18 and TRBJ2-7, the complete variable domain is NAGVMQNPRHLVRRRGQEARLRCSPMKGHSHVYWYRQLPEEGLKFMVYLQKENIIDESGMPKERFSAEFPKEGPSILRIQQVVRGDSAAYFCASSPVRTSDEQYFGPGTRLTVT.

The chain has TRBV11-2 and TRBJ2-3; TRBD2 matches at 9 bases. CDR3 length: 19 residues. V lost 1 base to trimming and J lost 0 bases; unmatched junction nucleotides: 11. Germline V lookup: CDR1 SGHAT, CDR2 FQNNGV. The DNA for the CDR3 is TGTGCCAGCAGCTTAGTTGGGTGGACTAGCGAAACTAGCACAGATACGCAGTATTTT. Protein: CASSLVGWTSETSTDTQYF.

V gene TRBV19 combines with J gene TRBJ1-5, with a weak D call TRBD1 (6 bases). CDR3 length: 15 amino acids. Trimming shortened V by 5 bases and J by 4 bases, and 15 bases separated the two germline ends. The germline gives CDR1 LNHDA, CDR2 SQIVND (reference sequence). The CDR3 region is CASSVEGVINQPQHF. The DNA of the CDR3 is TGTGCCAGTAGTGTGGAGGGGGTGATAAATCAGCCCCAGCATTTT.

This clone was observed once. The chain links TRBV27 to TRBJ1-1; 7 positions agree with TRBD1. V shed 7 bases, J shed 5 bases, and the junction held 16 bases outside the gene matches. Germline CDR1 MNHEY, CDR2 SMNVEV (reference sequence). CDR3 size: 16 residues. The CDR3 DNA sequence: TGTGCCAGCACCCCCCTAGGAGACAGGGTTCTGACTGAAGCTTTCTTT. This codes for CASTPLGDRVLTEAFF.

The chain recombines TRBV4-1 with TRBJ1-2, with 7 bases lining up with TRBD1. The CDR3 extends over 15 amino acids. Germline V gives CDR1 MGHRA, CDR2 YSYEKL. V was clipped by 4 bases and J by 8 bases; unmatched bases: 13. The CDR3 nucleotides are TGCGCCAGCAGCCCTGGTTACTTGACAGGGACCGGCTACACCTTC. This sequence encodes CASSPGYLTGTGYTF.

The gene calls are TRBV18 and TRBJ2-6; weak D call: TRBD1 (6 bases). The CDR3 covers 16 residues. Germline CDR1 and CDR2: KGHSH and LQKENI. The ends were cut back, 5 bases at V and 3 bases at J, with 14 bases in the middle. CDR3: CASSFEQGFGANVLTF. The CDR3 DNA follows: TGTGCCAGCTCATTTGAACAGGGTTTTGGGGCCAACGTCCTGACTTTC.

The rearrangement uses TRBV20-1 and TRBJ2-5; maybe TRBD2 (6 bases). The germline V gene encodes CDR1 DFQATT and CDR2 SNEGSKA (reference sequence). The CDR3 contains 16 residues. Trimming took off 3 bases at V and 2 bases at J, with 19 bases between the two ends. The CDR3 nucleotides read TGCAGTGCTAGTAATTCTGGGAGGAGCCCTCAAGAGACCCAGTACTTC. It yields the protein CSASNSGRSPQETQYF.